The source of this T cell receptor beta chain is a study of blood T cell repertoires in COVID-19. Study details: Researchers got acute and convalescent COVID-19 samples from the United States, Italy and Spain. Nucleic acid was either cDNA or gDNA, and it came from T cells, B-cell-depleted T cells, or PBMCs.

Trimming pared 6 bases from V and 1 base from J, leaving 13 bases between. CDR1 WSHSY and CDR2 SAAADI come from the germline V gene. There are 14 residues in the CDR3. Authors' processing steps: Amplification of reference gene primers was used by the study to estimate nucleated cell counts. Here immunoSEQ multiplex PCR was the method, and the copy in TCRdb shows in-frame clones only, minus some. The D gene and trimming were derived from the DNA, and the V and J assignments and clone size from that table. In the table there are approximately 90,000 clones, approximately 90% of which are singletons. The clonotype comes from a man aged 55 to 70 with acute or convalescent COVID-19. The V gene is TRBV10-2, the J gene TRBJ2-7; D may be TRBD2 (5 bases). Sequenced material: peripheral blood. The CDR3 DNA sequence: TGCGCCAGCAGCATAACTAGTCCTTCCTACGAGCAGTACTTC. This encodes CASSITSPSYEQYF.